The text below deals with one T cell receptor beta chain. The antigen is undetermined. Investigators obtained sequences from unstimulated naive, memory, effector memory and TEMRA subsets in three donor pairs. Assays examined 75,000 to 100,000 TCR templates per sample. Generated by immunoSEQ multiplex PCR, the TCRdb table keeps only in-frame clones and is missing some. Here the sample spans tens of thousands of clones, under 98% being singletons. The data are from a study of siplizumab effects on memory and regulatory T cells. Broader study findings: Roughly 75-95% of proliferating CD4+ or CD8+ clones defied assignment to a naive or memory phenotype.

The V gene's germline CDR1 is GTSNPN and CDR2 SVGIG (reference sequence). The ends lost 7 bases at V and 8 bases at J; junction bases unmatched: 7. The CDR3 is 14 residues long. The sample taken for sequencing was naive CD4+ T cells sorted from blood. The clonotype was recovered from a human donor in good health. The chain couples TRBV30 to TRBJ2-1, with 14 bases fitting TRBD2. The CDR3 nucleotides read TGTGCCTCGGGGACTAGCGGGAGTCTCGATGAGCAGTTCTTC. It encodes CASGTSGSLDEQFF. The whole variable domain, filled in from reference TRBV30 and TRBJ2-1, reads SQTIHQWPATLVQPVGSPLSLECTVEGTSNPNLYWYRQAAGRGLQLLFYSVGIGQISSEVPQNLSASRPQDRQFILSSKKLLLSDSGFYLCASGTSGSLDEQFFGPGTRLTVL.